The T cell receptor (beta chain) described here comes from a study of memory CD4+ T cells and cytomegalovirus serostatus. CDR3 length equals 13 residues. V was cut by 1 base and J by 5 bases, with 6 bases left in between. Germline V gene sequence: CDR1 SGHAT, CDR2 FQNNGV. Single viable CD3+CD4+CD8-CD45RO+ cells were sorted as the memory CD4+ T cells. In the case of this clone: Other DNA sequences from this sample encode an identical CDR3 as well.

Assay: immunoSEQ multiplex PCR; the TCRdb copy retains only in-frame clones and omits some. This sample carries 50,000 to 70,000 clones, roughly four fifths of them seen once, and the ten largest clones take 0.82%. This TCR derives from an adult in good health and CMV-seronegative. The sample taken for sequencing was memory CD4+ T cells from blood. This chain uses TRBV11-2 with TRBJ2-1; no definite D call. For the CDR3, the DNA is TGTGCCAGCAGCTTAGGACTTAACAATGAGCAGTTCTTC. Protein: CASSLGLNNEQFF. Filled out from reference TRBV11-2 and TRBJ2-1, the complete variable domain reads EAGVAQSPRYKIIEKRQSVAFWCNPISGHATLYWYQQILGQGPKLLIQFQNNGVVDDSQLPKDRFSAERLKGVDSTLKIQPAKLEDSAVYLCASSLGLNNEQFFGPGTRLTVL.